The source of this T cell receptor beta chain is a study of T-cell memory formation after mild COVID-19. Concerning this clonotype: Its target is unknown.

Using constant-segment primers, 5'RACE produced TCR alpha and TCR beta cDNA libraries carrying sample barcodes and UMIs. TCRdb re-called the 5' RACE reads through MiXCR, storing one row per CDR3 protein. Of around 300,000 distinct CDR3 sequences listed, less than 9.5% were seen once; the top ten hold around a fifth. Study results and caveats: Cross-reactive memory seemingly joined, as some responding clones were found in pre-infection memory. Clones shrinking between day 15 and 85 showed a balanced CD4/CD8 split, and those that grew later tilted toward CD4+. Clones that contracted clustered mainly in CM and EM if CD4+ and in EMRA if CD8+.

The germline gives CDR1 SGHTA, CDR2 FQGNSA. This CDR3 has 12 amino acids. Trimming cost V 0 bases and J 8 bases, with 7 bases left between them. The source is a man younger than 30 who had mild COVID-19 (a few samples of this study predate the infection). Cell type and time point are not known. The source material was PBMCs or a T cell subset sorted from them (not recorded which). The chain links TRBV7-2 to TRBJ1-2; D gene uncertain. The CDR3 is CASSLARRGYTF. The CDR3 DNA reads as TGTGCCAGCAGCTTAGCGCGGAGGGGCTACACCTTC. The whole variable domain, filled in from reference TRBV7-2 and TRBJ1-2, reads GAGVSQSPSNKVTEKGKDVELRCDPISGHTALYWYRQSLGQGLEFLIYFQGNSAPDKSGLPSDRFSAERTGGSVSTLTIQRTQQEDSAVYLCASSLARRGYTFGSGTRLTVV.